These 8 T cell receptor beta chains share one sample of origin, sequenced in a study of shared clonotypes between healthy human individuals. Libraries were prepared by immunoSEQ multiplex PCR; TCRdb keeps only in-frame clonotypes and omits some of them. The profile covers about 2,200,000 clones, with approximately 94% appearing a single time and approximately 1.7% taken by the ten largest. Naive-designated CD8 cells lacked CD45RO, were positively enriched for CCR7, and omitted terminally differentiated effector memory CD45RA+ cells. Sequencing used naive CD8+ T cells from PBMCs. The receptors were sampled from a young man in good health. Some clones in this sample may be carry-over from other donors' samples.

To note about this clone: Other nucleotide sequences in the sample specify the same CDR3. The chain carries TRBV9 and TRBJ1-1; D is undetermined. The CDR3 loop spans 15 amino acids. Trimming removed 4 bases from V and 0 bases from J, with 13 bases in between. Per the germline V gene, CDR1 is SGDLS and CDR2 is YYNGEE. Here the CDR3 reads CASSPLRGLNTEAFF. The CDR3 bases are TGTGCCAGCAGCCCTTTGAGAGGCTTGAACACTGAAGCTTTCTTT.

V gene TRBV28 combines with J gene TRBJ2-7; tentative D call: TRBD2 (6 bases). CDR3 length: 13 residues. Trimming stripped 3 bases from V and 7 bases from J, with 13 bases between. Per the germline V gene, CDR1 is MDHEN and CDR2 is SYDVKM. CDR3 region: CASSFIGGEEQYF. Written as DNA, the CDR3 is TGTGCCAGCAGTTTTATCGGAGGGGAGGAGCAGTACTTC.

The chain joins TRBV27 to TRBJ2-3, with a weak D call TRBD2 (5 bases). Per the germline V gene, CDR1 is MNHEY and CDR2 is SMNVEV (reference sequence). This CDR3 spans 14 amino acids. Trimming took 8 bases from V and 2 from J, leaving 14 bases between them. The CDR3 region has the DNA TGTGCCAGCGCCGATGCGGGCGCCACAGATACGCAGTATTTT. Its protein is CASADAGATDTQYF.

This clone was seen just once. V and J are TRBV27 and TRBJ2-1; tentative D call: TRBD1 (5 bases). Germline CDR1 MNHEY, CDR2 SMNVEV (reference sequence). Trimming pared 5 bases from V and 4 bases from J, leaving 12 bases between. The CDR3 sequence is 14 residues long. The CDR3 loop is CASSPSKGYNEQFF. Written as DNA, the CDR3 is TGTGCCAGCAGTCCCTCGAAGGGGTACAATGAGCAGTTCTTC.

This chain connects TRBV28 to TRBJ2-7, with D possibly matching TRBD1 (5 bases). The CDR3 consists of 12 residues. Germline V lookup: CDR1 MDHEN, CDR2 SYDVKM. V lost 5 bases and J 7 bases, leaving 12 bases between the germline ends. The CDR3 spells CASSVPGFEQYF. The CDR3 nucleotides are TGTGCCAGCAGTGTCCCAGGGTTTGAGCAGTACTTC.

With respect to this clone: At the DNA level, this CDR3 is encoded by other sequences in the same sample as well. This chain links TRBV27 with TRBJ2-2; D tentatively fits TRBD1 or TRBD2 (5 bases each). V lost 0 bases to trimming and J lost 4 bases, with 6 bases between them. Germline V gives CDR1 MNHEY, CDR2 SMNVEV (reference sequence). The CDR3 covers 14 residues. In nucleotides, the CDR3 is TGTGCCAGCAGTTTATCTGGGGGCACCGGGGAGCTGTTTTTT. Its protein is CASSLSGGTGELFF.

In the case of this clone: This CDR3 is also generated by other DNA sequences in the sample. The genes are TRBV7-9 and TRBJ2-5, with D tentatively TRBD1 (6 bases). V was shortened by 5 bases and J by 5 bases, with 12 bases between the two germline ends. The CDR3 runs 13 residues. CDR1 is SEHNR, CDR2 FQNEAQ, per germline (reference sequence). CDR3 in DNA: TGTGCCAGCAGCCTCGACAGGTCGGAGACCCAGTACTTC. It is translated as CASSLDRSETQYF.

This clone has just one count. The rearrangement uses TRBV10-2 and TRBJ2-7, with 8 positions matching TRBD2. CDR1 and CDR2 from the germline V gene are WSHSY and SAAADI. The CDR3 extends over 16 amino acids. Trimming took 2 bases from V and 2 from J; bases not matched to a gene: 8. Written as DNA, the CDR3 is TGCGCCAGCAGTGAGGGTCGAGCGGGAGCCCCCTACGAGCAGTACTTC. Residues: CASSEGRAGAPYEQYF.